The 28 T cell receptor beta chains listed next were all sequenced from one sample in a study of blood T cell repertoires in COVID-19. Libraries were prepared by immunoSEQ multiplex PCR; TCRdb keeps only in-frame clonotypes and omits some of them. The table has around 140,000 clones, roughly 89% seen once. Sequencing used peripheral blood. These receptors were collected from a man over 45 with active or convalescent COVID-19.

V usage is TRBV10-1 and J usage is TRBJ1-6; tentatively, D is TRBD1 (6 bases). V lost 2 bases to trimming and J lost 7 bases, with 9 bases between them. The CDR3 totals 14 residues. From germline, CDR1 is WNHNN and CDR2 SYGVQD (reference sequence). This chain's CDR3 is CASSERGANSPLHF. The CDR3 DNA reads as TGCGCCAGCAGTGAGCGGGGGGCAAATTCACCCCTCCACTTT.

This clone was seen just once. The V call is TRBV9, the J call TRBJ2-5; TRBD2 aligns across 8 bases. V dropped 0 bases and J dropped 5; count of bases not matched to a gene: 3. In germline, CDR1 is SGDLS, CDR2 YYNGEE. The length of the CDR3 is 14 residues. DNA of the CDR3: TGTGCCAGCAGCGTAGCGGGGGGGTGGGAGACCCAGTACTTC. Protein sequence: CASSVAGGWETQYF.

This chain connects TRBV10-1 to TRBJ2-7, with TRBD1 matching over 8 bases. Germline assignment: CDR1 WNHNN and CDR2 SYGVQD (reference sequence). The CDR3 consists of 16 residues. Trimming cost V 5 bases and J 3 bases; bases outside gene matches: 12. The CDR3 coding sequence is TGCGCCAGCAGTCGGACCTCCGGGACAGGCCGCTACGAGCAGTACTTC. This gives the protein CASSRTSGTGRYEQYF.

The chain employs TRBV9 and TRBJ1-1; 11 nucleotides align to TRBD1. Germline V gene sequence: CDR1 SGDLS, CDR2 YYNGEE. Trimming removed 7 bases from V and 4 bases from J; junction bases left unmatched: 6. The CDR3 extends over 14 amino acids. DNA for the CDR3: TGTGCCAGCGGTCGGGACAGGGGGGGCACTGAAGCTTTCTTT. Translating it yields CASGRDRGGTEAFF.

CDR3 DNA: TGCGCCAGCAGACGGGGGGACACTGAAGCTTTCTTT. Its protein is CASRRGDTEAFF. The chain combines TRBV5-1 with TRBJ1-1; maybe TRBD1 (5 bases). Trimming took off 5 bases at V and 3 bases at J, with 8 bases between the two ends. The CDR3 totals 12 residues. Germline loops: CDR1 SGHRS, CDR2 YFSETQ.

This chain uses TRBV6-6 with TRBJ2-7, with 8 bases identical to TRBD1. Per germline, CDR1 MNHNY and CDR2 SVGAGI (reference sequence). The CDR3 is made up of 13 amino acids. The V and J ends lost 6 bases and 5 bases, in that order; junction bases with no gene match: 6. The CDR3: CASSQGADNEQYF. CDR3 nucleotides: TGTGCCAGCAGCCAGGGGGCGGACAACGAGCAGTACTTC.

The rearrangement joins TRBV19 to TRBJ2-3; TRBD2 matches at 8 bases. The CDR3 has 17 amino acids. J lost 2 bases, V lost 5 bases, and 12 bases had no gene match. CDR1 and CDR2 from the germline V gene are LNHDA and SQIVND (reference sequence). CDR3 bases: TGTGCCAGTAGTGGAGCTGCGGGGGGCGGGAACACAGATACGCAGTATTTT. As protein: CASSGAAGGGNTDTQYF. Looking up the rest from reference TRBV19 and TRBJ2-3 gives the full variable domain: DGGITQSPKYLFRKEGQNVTLSCEQNLNHDAMYWYRQDPGQGLRLIYYSQIVNDFQKGDIAEGYSVSREKKESFPLTVTSAQKNPTAFYLCASSGAAGGGNTDTQYFGPGTRLTVL.

This clone was observed a single time. V is TRBV9 and J is TRBJ2-7; D might be TRBD2 (7 bases). CDR3 size: 16 residues. Trimming removed 3 bases at V and 2 bases at J, with 18 bases between. CDR1 SGDLS and CDR2 YYNGEE come from the germline V gene. This chain's CDR3 is CASSAGGAVGPYEQYF. The CDR3 DNA sequence: TGTGCCAGCAGCGCTGGGGGGGCTGTCGGGCCCTACGAGCAGTACTTC.

CDR3 coding DNA: TGCGCCAGCAGCCAAGATACAGGGAACTATGGCTACACCTTC. Translated, it gives CASSQDTGNYGYTF. The chain employs TRBV4-1 and TRBJ1-2; D may be TRBD1 (6 bases). Trimming shortened V by 0 bases and J by 2 bases, and 7 bases separated the two germline ends. Germline V gene data show CDR1 as MGHRA and CDR2 as YSYEKL. The CDR3 totals 14 residues.

The chain carries TRBV19 and TRBJ2-1; 8 nucleotides line up with TRBD2. V lost 6 bases and J lost 4; bases outside the gene matches: 5. CDR3 length: 14 residues. Per the germline V gene, CDR1 is LNHDA and CDR2 is SQIVND (reference sequence). CDR3 residues: CASSSGGRYNEQFF. DNA of the CDR3: TGTGCCAGTAGCTCGGGCGGGAGGTACAATGAGCAGTTCTTC.

The chain links TRBV30 to TRBJ2-1; possible D gene TRBD1, 6 bases. The CDR3 extends over 12 amino acids. Per the germline V gene, CDR1 is GTSNPN and CDR2 is SVGIG (reference sequence). V lost 4 bases, J lost 6 bases, and 10 bases lay in between. CDR3 sequence: CAWTGVANEQFF. CDR3 nucleotides: TGTGCCTGGACAGGGGTTGCCAATGAGCAGTTCTTC.

This sequence joins TRBV3-1 (or the pseudogene TRBV3-2) and TRBJ2-3, with D possibly TRBD2 on 7 matching bases. There are 18 residues in the CDR3. From germline, CDR1 is LGHDT and CDR2 YNNKEL (reference sequence). The germline V and J ends were trimmed by 0 bases and 4 bases, with 20 bases remaining between them. The CDR3 DNA is TGTGCCAGCAGCCAAGATCTTGTAGGAGGGGGGGCCCCAGATACGCAGTATTTT. Protein product: CASSQDLVGGGAPDTQYF.

The chain joins TRBV30 to TRBJ1-2; 8 bases align to TRBD1. This CDR3 is 12 amino acids long. V dropped 4 bases and J dropped 8; count of bases not matched to a gene: 6. Germline V lookup: CDR1 GTSNPN, CDR2 SVGIG (reference sequence). The chain's CDR3 is CAWTPGGVGYTF. The CDR3 nucleotides read TGTGCCTGGACCCCAGGGGGCGTCGGCTACACCTTC.

CDR3 residues: CASSLVGPWDEKLFF. The DNA of the CDR3 is TGTGCCAGCAGCTTAGTTGGGCCTTGGGATGAAAAACTGTTTTTT. The chain joins TRBV7-2 to TRBJ1-4; no clear D. There are 15 residues in the CDR3. Trimming removed 1 base from V and 6 bases from J, with 12 bases in between. Germline V CDR1 and CDR2: SGHTA, FQGNSA.

The rearrangement joins TRBV12-3 or TRBV12-4 to TRBJ1-2; possibly TRBD1 for D (5 bases). The CDR3 covers 13 residues. V was pared by 3 bases and J by 8 bases, with 13 bases between. The CDR3 here is CASSFRLRAGYTF. As DNA, the CDR3 is TGTGCCAGCAGTTTTAGGCTCAGGGCGGGCTACACCTTC.

J is TRBJ1-1 and V is TRBV7-9, with 10 bases fitting TRBD1. With V trimmed by 5 bases and J by 4 bases, 7 bases remained unmatched. The CDR3 extends over 15 amino acids. Germline-derived CDR1 and CDR2 are SEHNR and FQNEAQ (reference sequence). This chain's CDR3 is CASSRETGGVTEAFF. Written as DNA, the CDR3 is TGTGCCAGCAGCCGAGAGACAGGGGGCGTCACTGAAGCTTTCTTT.

J is TRBJ1-1 and V is TRBV29-1; unclear D gene. This CDR3 is built from 13 residues. The germline V gene has CDR1 SQVTM and CDR2 ANQGSEA. The V end lost 5 bases, the J end lost 0 bases, and 10 bases lay between the germline ends. The CDR3, as DNA: TGCAGCGTTCGAACAGCCTTGAACACTGAAGCTTTCTTT. Protein: CSVRTALNTEAFF.

The chain employs TRBV19 and TRBJ2-7, with a possible D match to TRBD1 (6 bases). Germline V gene data show CDR1 as LNHDA and CDR2 as SQIVND (reference sequence). Between the trimmed V and J ends, which lost 6 bases and 3 bases, there was a span of 18 bases. This CDR3 is 15 amino acids long. As DNA, the CDR3 is TGTGCCAGTAGACCGACGCTGGACAGATACTACGAGCAGTACTTC. Amino acid sequence: CASRPTLDRYYEQYF.

V usage is TRBV19 and J usage is TRBJ2-5; 9 nucleotides match TRBD1. V gave up 3 bases and J gave up 6 bases; unmatched junction bases: 11. This CDR3 comprises 16 residues. From germline, CDR1 is LNHDA and CDR2 SQIVND (reference sequence). This chain's CDR3 is CASSILPGQGVKTQYF. CDR3 bases: TGTGCCAGTAGTATTTTACCGGGACAGGGAGTCAAGACCCAGTACTTC.

The chain is built from TRBV5-8 and TRBJ2-6; weak D call: TRBD1 (5 bases). Germline lookup yields CDR1 SGHTS and CDR2 YDEGEE. There are 17 residues in the CDR3. Trimming stripped 3 bases from V and 2 bases from J, with 15 bases between. This chain's CDR3 is CASSYTVGATGANVLTF. As DNA, the CDR3 is TGTGCCAGCAGCTATACAGTAGGGGCCACTGGGGCCAACGTCCTGACTTTC.

The chain uses TRBV28 and TRBJ1-4; no clear D. V dropped 2 bases and J dropped 8 bases, with 18 bases sitting between them. Germline lookup yields CDR1 MDHEN and CDR2 SYDVKM. The CDR3 loop spans 16 amino acids. The CDR3 sequence is CASSLAVGVKREKLFF. In DNA, the CDR3 is TGTGCCAGCAGTTTAGCAGTCGGGGTTAAGCGGGAAAAACTGTTTTTT. The complete variable domain, with remaining parts taken from reference TRBV28 and TRBJ1-4, reads DVKVTQSSRYLVKRTGEKVFLECVQDMDHENMFWYRQDPGLGLRLIYFSYDVKMKEKGDIPEGYSVSREKKERFSLILESASTNQTSMYLCASSLAVGVKREKLFFGSGTQLSVL.

V usage is TRBV12-3 or TRBV12-4 and J usage is TRBJ1-2, with 7 bases matching TRBD1. The CDR3 consists of 12 residues. Trimming took 6 bases from V and 3 from J; bases not matched to a gene: 1. CDR3: CASSDRDYGYTF. In DNA form, the CDR3 reads TGTGCCAGCAGCGACAGGGACTATGGCTACACCTTC.

The chain employs TRBV9 and TRBJ2-2, with 7 nucleotides matching TRBD2. V dropped 0 bases and J dropped 5; count of bases not matched to a gene: 4. Germline V gene lookup returns CDR1 SGDLS and CDR2 YYNGEE. This CDR3 has 15 residues. CDR3 nucleotide sequence: TGTGCCAGCAGCGTAGCGGGGGGAGATACCGGGGAGCTGTTTTTT. It yields the protein CASSVAGGDTGELFF. Drawing the rest from reference TRBV9 and TRBJ2-2, the complete variable domain is DSGVTQTPKHLITATGQRVTLRCSPRSGDLSVYWYQQSLDQGLQFLIQYYNGEERAKGNILERFSAQQFPDLHSELNLSSLELGDSALYFCASSVAGGDTGELFFGEGSRLTVL.

The chain links TRBV19 to TRBJ1-2; D is unclear. The ends were cut back, 9 bases at V and 2 bases at J, with 13 bases in the middle. This CDR3 region has 13 residues. Germline CDR1 LNHDA, CDR2 SQIVND (reference sequence). The CDR3 DNA is TGTGCCAGCCGGGATCCCCGAAACTATGGCTACACCTTC. Amino acids: CASRDPRNYGYTF.

The chain couples TRBV7-8 to TRBJ2-2; D is undetermined. Germline V gene lookup returns CDR1 SGHVS and CDR2 FQNEAQ. The CDR3 contains 16 residues. V lost 2 bases, J lost 1 base, and 11 bases lay in between. The CDR3 sequence is CASSLIADLNTGELFF. CDR3 sequence (DNA): TGTGCCAGCAGCTTAATTGCGGATTTGAACACCGGGGAGCTGTTTTTT.

The chain has TRBV12-5 and TRBJ1-1; D unclear. The ends were cut back, 6 bases at V and 3 bases at J, with 5 bases in the middle. Per the germline V gene, CDR1 is LGHNT and CDR2 is FRNRAP. The CDR3 has 11 amino acids. The CDR3 coding sequence is TGTGCTAGTGGCTACGACACTGAAGCTTTCTTT. Translation gives CASGYDTEAFF.

The J gene is TRBJ2-7, the V gene TRBV5-1, with 15 bases aligning to TRBD2. The CDR3 sequence is 18 residues long. Germline-derived CDR1 and CDR2 are SGHRS and YFSETQ. J was trimmed by 0 bases and V by 2 bases; bases with no gene match: 6. In nucleotides, the CDR3 is TGCGCCAGCAGCTTCACCGGGACTAGCGGGGGGAGCTCCTACGAGCAGTACTTC. The encoded protein is CASSFTGTSGGSSYEQYF.

The genes are TRBV19 and TRBJ1-2; 7 bases are a match to TRBD1. Germline lookup yields CDR1 LNHDA and CDR2 SQIVND (reference sequence). The CDR3 is 14 residues long. V gave up 7 bases and J gave up 4 bases; unmatched junction bases: 9. The CDR3 here is CASILTGKGYGYTF. As DNA, the CDR3 is TGTGCCAGTATTCTGACAGGGAAGGGCTATGGCTACACCTTC.